The rows below give T cell receptor beta chains drawn from one sample of a study of beta chain features in type 1 diabetes. The assay was immunoSEQ multiplex PCR, and TCRdb's table has in-frame clones only and misses some. The sample includes approximately 400,000 clones, more than 13% seen only once; the top ten take roughly 0.017%. Sequenced input: naive CD4+ T cells from blood. Receptors were obtained from a woman under 30 in good health. The CDR3 runs from the conserved cysteine through the conserved F or W. The order of the fields is V gene, D gene, clone size, J gene, CDR3 DNA, CDR3 protein. A D gene is named only where the DNA matches it firmly. A row's size may be missing; if present it is once, few, many or a size class.

V gene: TRBV4-2
D gene: -
clone size: few
J gene: TRBJ1-2
CDR3 DNA: TGTGCCAGCAGCGCCGAGGGGGGGGGCTACACCTTC
CDR3 protein: CASSAEGGGYTF

V gene: TRBV7-9
D gene: -
clone size: -
J gene: TRBJ2-7
CDR3 DNA: TGTGCCAGCTCTCCCTTCGGGAGCTACGAGCAGTACTTC
CDR3 protein: CASSPFGSYEQYF

V gene: TRBV6-5
D gene: -
clone size: -
J gene: TRBJ1-5
CDR3 DNA: TGTGCCAGCAGAGGGACATACGATAGCAATCAGCCCCAGCATTTT
CDR3 protein: CASRGTYDSNQPQHF

V gene: TRBV9
D gene: TRBD2
clone size: -
J gene: TRBJ2-5
CDR3 DNA: TGTGCCAGCAGCGTAGGAGGGCGGGAGGGGGGAGAGACCCAGTACTTC
CDR3 protein: CASSVGGREGGETQYF

V gene: TRBV7-9
D gene: -
clone size: -
J gene: TRBJ2-4
CDR3 DNA: TGTGCCAGCAGCTCCGAGGTAGCCAAAAACATTCAGTACTTC
CDR3 protein: CASSSEVAKNIQYF

V gene: TRBV15
D gene: TRBD2
clone size: -
J gene: TRBJ2-3
CDR3 DNA: TGTGCCACCAGCAGAGGTCCTAGCGGGAGGGTCACAGATACGCAGTATTTT
CDR3 protein: CATSRGPSGRVTDTQYF

V gene: TRBV18
D gene: TRBD1
clone size: few
J gene: TRBJ1-2
CDR3 DNA: TGTGCCAGCTCACCCGGGACAGGGGGGTATGGCTACACCTTC
CDR3 protein: CASSPGTGGYGYTF

V gene: TRBV6-6
D gene: -
clone size: -
J gene: TRBJ2-7
CDR3 DNA: TGTGCCAGCAGTTACCTGGACCGGGAACACTTC
CDR3 protein: CASSYLDREHF

V gene: TRBV4-2
D gene: -
clone size: -
J gene: TRBJ2-7
CDR3 DNA: TGTGCCAGCAGCCAAGATTGGCAGGCCCACGAGCAGTACTTC
CDR3 protein: CASSQDWQAHEQYF

V gene: TRBV29-1
D gene: -
clone size: -
J gene: TRBJ2-3
CDR3 DNA: TGCAGCGTTGGGAGGGGGCAGGGGAAGTGGGATACGCAGTATTTT
CDR3 protein: CSVGRGQGKWDTQYF

V gene: TRBV28
D gene: -
clone size: -
J gene: TRBJ1-5
CDR3 DNA: TGTGCCAGCAGTTCCCTAATACCTCAAAGCAATCAGCCCCAGCATTTT
CDR3 protein: CASSSLIPQSNQPQHF

V gene: TRBV30
D gene: -
clone size: -
J gene: TRBJ2-1
CDR3 DNA: TGTGCCTGCTCACTTGCGAATGAGCAGTTCTTC
CDR3 protein: CACSLANEQFF

V gene: TRBV28
D gene: TRBD2
clone size: few
J gene: TRBJ2-1
CDR3 DNA: TGTGCCAGCAGTTACGGCGGGAGGGGGAATGAGCAGTTCTTC
CDR3 protein: CASSYGGRGNEQFF

V gene: TRBV19
D gene: TRBD2
clone size: -
J gene: TRBJ2-1
CDR3 DNA: TGTGCCAGTAGTATAGAGAGCGGGAGGAATGAGCAGTTCTTC
CDR3 protein: CASSIESGRNEQFF

V gene: TRBV28
D gene: -
clone size: -
J gene: TRBJ1-1
CDR3 DNA: TGTGCCAGCAGCCCGTGGGAGGCGGGGAACACTGAAGCTTTCTTT
CDR3 protein: CASSPWEAGNTEAFF

V gene: TRBV29-1
D gene: TRBD2
clone size: few
J gene: TRBJ2-3
CDR3 DNA: TGCAGCGTTGATTCGGTAGCGGGAGGGGATACGCAGTATTTT
CDR3 protein: CSVDSVAGGDTQYF

V gene: TRBV9
D gene: TRBD1
clone size: -
J gene: TRBJ2-5
CDR3 DNA: TGTGCCAGCAGCGCCCTGACAGGGCCCCAAGAGACCCAGTACTTC
CDR3 protein: CASSALTGPQETQYF

V gene: TRBV6-5
D gene: -
clone size: few
J gene: TRBJ1-2
CDR3 DNA: TGTGCCAGCAGTTACCAGGGGTCCTATGGCTACACCTTC
CDR3 protein: CASSYQGSYGYTF

V gene: TRBV4-1
D gene: -
clone size: few
J gene: TRBJ1-5
CDR3 DNA: TGCGCCAGCAGCCAAGGGATTACGGCGGGGTCGAATCAGCCCCAGCATTTT
CDR3 protein: CASSQGITAGSNQPQHF

V gene: TRBV7-8
D gene: TRBD1
clone size: -
J gene: TRBJ2-7
CDR3 DNA: TGTGCCAGCAGCCCTCGGGACAGGTCCTACGAGCAGTACTTC
CDR3 protein: CASSPRDRSYEQYF

V gene: TRBV28
D gene: TRBD1
clone size: few
J gene: TRBJ1-5
CDR3 DNA: TGTGCCAGCAGTTTACTTACAGGGGTGAATCAGCCCCAGCATTTT
CDR3 protein: CASSLLTGVNQPQHF

V gene: TRBV15
D gene: -
clone size: -
J gene: TRBJ2-5
CDR3 DNA: TGTGCCACCGGAGGCTGGGGGCAGGAGACCCAGTACTTC
CDR3 protein: CATGGWGQETQYF

V gene: TRBV11-3
D gene: -
clone size: -
J gene: TRBJ2-1
CDR3 DNA: TGTGCCAGCAGCTTACGCGGCTTGTACAATGAGCAGTTCTTC
CDR3 protein: CASSLRGLYNEQFF